The entry that follows covers one TCR beta chain sequence. This clone has a single count. The target of this receptor is not known. No base-level quality is on record; no much larger clone is a single base apart. The CDR3 regions of human TCRbeta chains were subjected to immunosequencing. As for how the authors treated the data: Repertoire TCRs were matched against a reference library of SARS-CoV-2-specific TCRs generated with the MIRA antigen-specificity platform. Breadth was defined as the fraction of unique TCRs that were SARS-CoV-2-associated, and depth was defined as the fraction of total T cells that were SARS-CoV-2-associated. Each spike-specific TCR was assigned to its reactive spike region and to a CD4 or CD8 class using the MIRA data. Log10-transformed breadth and depth values were compared by one-way ANOVA with Sidak's multiple comparisons tests. TCRdb took over this immuneACCESS table, retaining in-frame rearrangements with V and J assigned. Such tables are incomplete; in checked studies, under half of the missing clones stem from an unresolved V gene, and the remainder is unexplained. The V and J calls and clone size were taken over from that table, and D and trimming were inferred from the DNA. The sample table holds tens of thousands of clones, of which roughly 75% were seen once. The top ten clonotypes cover about 50% of the sample.

CDR1 and CDR2 are drawn from the germline V gene: SGHRS, YFSETQ. The CDR3 starts with the cysteine, ends with the phenylalanine, and has 13 residues. Only the CDR3 portion is preserved as DNA: 39 bases, with reading frame beginning at the first base. The germline ends are 8 bases apart after V is trimmed by 0 bases and J by 4 bases. These data come from a study of T cell responses to AZD1222 COVID-19 vaccine (dated by TCRdb to the early 2020s). A note on the overall study: A total of over 230 trial participants underwent TCR sequencing, of whom 200 to 220 received two doses of AZD1222 and 26 received two doses of the MenACWY control vaccine. Enrollment into the trials was organized by age into subgroups of 18-55, 56-69 and 70-plus years, and those subgroups contained approximately 150, 30 and 60 TCR-sequenced participants, respectively. The investigation overall reported the following: Most participants were white British and females outnumbered males, and the authors suggested that clonal diversity may have been underestimated. Because no samples from the day 14 peak response were available, repertoires could be characterized only after the peak T cell response. The whole spike protein was spanned by vaccine-associated CD4 TCRs, and dominant responses were seen in regions 160-218 and 743-854. Spike-specific TCR breadth and depth rose significantly after two AZD1222 doses compared with day 0 and with MenACWY recipients. In the small 56-69-year group, the increase in depth fell short of significance, most likely because of low power. Epitopes outside the regions mutated in the B.1.351 and B.1.1.7 variants were reportedly recognized by nearly half of the unique spike-specific TCRs. Only five to seven AZD1222 recipients were SARS-CoV-2 seropositive at baseline, limiting conclusions about previously exposed vaccinees.

This specimen's time point label, interpreted: about 28 days (+/-7) after the second vaccine dose. Because spike-specific TCR depth and breadth did not differ between the two schedules, AZD1222 recipients who got a second dose at roughly 4 weeks were pooled with those who got a second dose at roughly 12 weeks. The vaccinee samples were drawn from two UK trials, COV001 and COV002, one of which was a single-blind randomized controlled phase 2/3 trial testing AZD1222 (ChAdOx1 nCoV-19) in healthy adults. Trial participant PBMC samples were collected at day 0 and day 28 after the second dose for TCRbeta chain sequencing.

The rearranged segments are TRBV5-1 and TRBJ2-7, with the identity of the D gene unclear. This receptor was obtained from an adult who received the AZD1222 COVID-19 vaccine. Sequenced material: peripheral blood, taken 28 days after the second AZD1222 dose. The nucleotides are TGCGCCAGCAGCTTGGGAGAGTTTTACGAGCAGTACTTC. This translates into CASSLGEFYEQYF.